Each of the 5 T cell receptor beta chains below was sequenced from the same sample in a study of blood T cell repertoires in COVID-19. Using immunoSEQ multiplex PCR, the repertoire was profiled, and TCRdb retains in-frame clones only, with some absent. The table has fewer than 400,000 clones, approximately 81% seen once. Sample: PBMCs or T cells enriched from blood (not recorded which). These receptors came from a woman under 40 who had been exposed to COVID-19.

This chain joins TRBV2 and TRBJ1-2, with D perhaps matching TRBD1 (5 bases). V was shortened by 5 bases and J by 2 bases, with 12 bases between the two germline ends. Germline loops: CDR1 SNHLY, CDR2 FYNNEI. CDR3 size: 14 residues. The CDR3 DNA is TGTGCCAGCAGTATAGGGCAGGGCAACTATGGCTACACCTTC. Protein: CASSIGQGNYGYTF.

The genes are TRBV5-5 and TRBJ1-1; the D gene is possibly TRBD1 (5 bases). The V gene lost 3 bases and the J gene lost 1 base, with 7 bases spanning the gap. The germline V gene encodes CDR1 SGHKS and CDR2 YYEKEE (reference sequence). The CDR3 contains 13 residues. Here the CDR3 reads CASSSQGNTEAFF. In DNA form, the CDR3 reads TGTGCCAGCAGCTCTCAGGGGAACACTGAAGCTTTCTTT.

V and J are TRBV2 and TRBJ2-3; the D gene could be TRBD1 or TRBD2 (5 bases each). Trimming removed 6 bases at V and 2 bases at J, with 15 bases between. The CDR3 covers 15 residues. In germline, CDR1 is SNHLY, CDR2 FYNNEI. The CDR3 here is CASREQEVYTDTQYF. The CDR3 coding sequence is TGTGCCAGCAGGGAACAGGAGGTCTACACAGATACGCAGTATTTT.

The chain couples TRBV6-5 to TRBJ1-6, with D tentatively TRBD1 (5 bases). V was pared by 8 bases and J by 7 bases, with 12 bases between. The CDR3 sequence is 13 residues long. Germline CDR1 and CDR2: MNHEY and SVGAGI. In nucleotides, the CDR3 is TGTGCCAGCTCCAGGGATAGGAATTCACCCCTCCACTTT. Amino acids: CASSRDRNSPLHF.

The chain joins TRBV28 to TRBJ2-2; D is unclear. CDR1 and CDR2 from the germline V gene are MDHEN and SYDVKM. The CDR3 is 13 amino acids. V lost 4 bases and J lost 5, with 8 bases in between. CDR3 bases: TGTGCCAGCAGTTCACTGATTACCGGGGAGCTGTTTTTT. Amino acids: CASSSLITGELFF.